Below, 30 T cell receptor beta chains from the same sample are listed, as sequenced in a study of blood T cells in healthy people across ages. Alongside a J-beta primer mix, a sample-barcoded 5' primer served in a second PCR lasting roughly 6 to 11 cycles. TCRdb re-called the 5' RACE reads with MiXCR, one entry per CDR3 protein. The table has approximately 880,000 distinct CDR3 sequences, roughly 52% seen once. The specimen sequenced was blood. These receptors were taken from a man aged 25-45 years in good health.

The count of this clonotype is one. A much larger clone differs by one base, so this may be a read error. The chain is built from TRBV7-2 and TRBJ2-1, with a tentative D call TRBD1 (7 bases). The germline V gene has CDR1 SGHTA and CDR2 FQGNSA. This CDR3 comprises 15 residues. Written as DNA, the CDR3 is TGTGCCAGCAACTTAGCTCAGGGGGGCTACAATGAGCAGTTCTTC. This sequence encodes CASNLAQGGYNEQFF.

CDR3 coding DNA: TGCAGTGCTAGCACACCGAATGGGGCCTACGAGCAGTACTTC. It translates to CSASTPNGAYEQYF. The V call is TRBV20-1, the J call TRBJ2-4; D unresolved. The J call may be mistaken, given a closer DNA end match to TRBJ2-7. This CDR3 is 14 amino acids long. The germline V gene has CDR1 DFQATT and CDR2 SNEGSKA (reference sequence).

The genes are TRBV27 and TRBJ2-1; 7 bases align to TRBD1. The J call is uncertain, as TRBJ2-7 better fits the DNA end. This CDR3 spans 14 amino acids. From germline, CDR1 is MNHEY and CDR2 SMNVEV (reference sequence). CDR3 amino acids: CASSVGRGLSEQYF. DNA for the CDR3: TGTGCCAGCAGTGTGGGAAGGGGGCTTAGCGAGCAGTACTTC.

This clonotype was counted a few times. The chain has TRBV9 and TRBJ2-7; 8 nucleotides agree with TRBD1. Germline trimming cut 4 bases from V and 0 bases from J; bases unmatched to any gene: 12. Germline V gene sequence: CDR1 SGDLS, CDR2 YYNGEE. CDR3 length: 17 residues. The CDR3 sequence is CASSTGGPDRTSYEQYF. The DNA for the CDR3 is TGTGCCAGCAGCACAGGGGGTCCGGACCGAACCTCCTACGAGCAGTACTTC.

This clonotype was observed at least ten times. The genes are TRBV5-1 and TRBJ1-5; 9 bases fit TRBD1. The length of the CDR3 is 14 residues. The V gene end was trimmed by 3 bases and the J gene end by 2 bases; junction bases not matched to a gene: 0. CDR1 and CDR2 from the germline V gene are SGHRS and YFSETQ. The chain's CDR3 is CASSWTGGNQPQHF. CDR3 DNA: TGCGCCAGCAGCTGGACAGGGGGCAATCAGCCCCAGCATTTT.

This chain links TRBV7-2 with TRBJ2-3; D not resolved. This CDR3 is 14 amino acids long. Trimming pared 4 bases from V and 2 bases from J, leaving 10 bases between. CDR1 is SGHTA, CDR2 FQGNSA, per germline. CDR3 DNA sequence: TGTGCCAGCAGCTCATCCTACGTCACAGATACGCAGTATTTT. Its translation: CASSSSYVTDTQYF.

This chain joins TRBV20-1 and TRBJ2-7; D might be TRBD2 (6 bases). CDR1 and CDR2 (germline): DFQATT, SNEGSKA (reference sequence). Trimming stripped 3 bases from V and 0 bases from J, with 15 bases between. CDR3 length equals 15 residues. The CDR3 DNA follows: TGCAGTGCTAGGTTGGCGGGATACCGCTCCTACGAGCAGTACTTC. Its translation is CSARLAGYRSYEQYF.

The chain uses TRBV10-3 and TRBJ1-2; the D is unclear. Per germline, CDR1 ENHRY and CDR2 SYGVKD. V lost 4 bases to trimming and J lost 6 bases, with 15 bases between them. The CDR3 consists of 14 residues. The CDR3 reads CAISAEVMVNGYTF. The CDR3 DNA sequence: TGTGCCATCAGTGCAGAGGTTATGGTAAATGGCTACACCTTC.

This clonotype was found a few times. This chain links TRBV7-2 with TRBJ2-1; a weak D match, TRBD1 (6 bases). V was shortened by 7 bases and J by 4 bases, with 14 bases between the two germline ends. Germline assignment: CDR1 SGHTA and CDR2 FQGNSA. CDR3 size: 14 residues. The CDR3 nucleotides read TGTGCCAGCACCCTAGGGGGTTTGTACAATGAGCAGTTCTTC. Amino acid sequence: CASTLGGLYNEQFF.

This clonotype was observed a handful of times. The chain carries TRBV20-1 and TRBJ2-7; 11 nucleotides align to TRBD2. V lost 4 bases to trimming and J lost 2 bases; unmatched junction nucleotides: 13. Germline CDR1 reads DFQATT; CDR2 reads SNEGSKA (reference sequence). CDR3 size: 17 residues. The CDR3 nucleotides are TGCAGTGCTATTAGCGGGGGGGCCAAAGCTACCCCCTACGAGCAGTACTTC. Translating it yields CSAISGGAKATPYEQYF.

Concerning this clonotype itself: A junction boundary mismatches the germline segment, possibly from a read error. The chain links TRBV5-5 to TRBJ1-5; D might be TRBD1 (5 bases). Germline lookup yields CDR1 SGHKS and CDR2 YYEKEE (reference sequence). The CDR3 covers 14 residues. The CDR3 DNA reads TGTGCCAGCAGCGATAGGGGTAGCAGTCAGCCCCAGCATTTT. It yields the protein CASSDRGSSQPQHF. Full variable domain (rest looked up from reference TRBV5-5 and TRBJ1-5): DAGVTQSPTHLIKTRGQQVTLRCSPISGHKSVSWYQQVLGQGPQFIFQYYEKEERGRGNFPDRFSARQFPNYSSELNVNALLLGDSALYLCASSDRGSSQPQHFGDGTRLSIL.

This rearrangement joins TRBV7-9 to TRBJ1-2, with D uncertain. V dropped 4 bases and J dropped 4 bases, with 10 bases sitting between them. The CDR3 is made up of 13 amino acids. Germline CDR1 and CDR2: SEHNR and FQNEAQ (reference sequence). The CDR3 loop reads CASSSSRPYGYTF. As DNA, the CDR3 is TGTGCCAGCAGCTCGTCCCGGCCCTATGGCTACACCTTC.

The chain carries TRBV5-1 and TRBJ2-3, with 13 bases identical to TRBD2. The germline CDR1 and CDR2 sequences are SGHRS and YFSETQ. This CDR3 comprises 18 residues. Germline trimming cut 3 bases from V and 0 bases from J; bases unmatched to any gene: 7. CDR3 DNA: TGCGCCAGCAGCTGGGGACTAGCGGGAAGCTCTAGCACAGATACGCAGTATTTT. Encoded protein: CASSWGLAGSSSTDTQYF.

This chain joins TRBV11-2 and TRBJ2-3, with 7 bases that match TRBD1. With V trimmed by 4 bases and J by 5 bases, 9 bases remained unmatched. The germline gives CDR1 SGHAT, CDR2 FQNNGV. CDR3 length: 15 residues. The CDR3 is CASSWPGTVGDTQYF. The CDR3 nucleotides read TGTGCCAGCAGCTGGCCCGGGACAGTGGGAGATACGCAGTATTTT.

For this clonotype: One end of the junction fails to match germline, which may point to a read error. CDR3 loop: CASKHRGSYNERFF. The CDR3 DNA sequence: TGTGCCAGCAAGCACAGGGGGTCTTACAATGAGCGGTTCTTC. The chain employs TRBV6-1 and TRBJ2-1, with 8 bases lining up with TRBD1. The CDR3 is made up of 14 amino acids. Germline loops: CDR1 MNHNS, CDR2 SASEGT.

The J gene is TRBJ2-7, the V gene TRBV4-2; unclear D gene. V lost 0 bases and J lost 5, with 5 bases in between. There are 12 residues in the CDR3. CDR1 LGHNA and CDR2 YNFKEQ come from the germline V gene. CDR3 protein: CASSQDAHEQYF. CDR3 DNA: TGTGCCAGCAGCCAAGATGCCCACGAGCAGTACTTC.

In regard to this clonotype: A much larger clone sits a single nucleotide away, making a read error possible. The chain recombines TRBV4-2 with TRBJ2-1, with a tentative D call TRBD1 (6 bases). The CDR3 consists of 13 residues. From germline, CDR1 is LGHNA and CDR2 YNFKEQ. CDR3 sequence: CASNQGQYNEQFF. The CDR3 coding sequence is TGTGCCAGCAACCAAGGACAGTACAATGAGCAGTTCTTC.

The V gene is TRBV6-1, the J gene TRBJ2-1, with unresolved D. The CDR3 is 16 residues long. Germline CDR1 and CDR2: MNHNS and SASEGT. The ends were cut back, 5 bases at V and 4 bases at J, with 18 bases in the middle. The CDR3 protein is CASSLIGRYTYNEQFF. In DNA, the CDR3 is TGTGCCAGCAGTTTGATTGGACGCTATACATACAATGAGCAGTTCTTC.

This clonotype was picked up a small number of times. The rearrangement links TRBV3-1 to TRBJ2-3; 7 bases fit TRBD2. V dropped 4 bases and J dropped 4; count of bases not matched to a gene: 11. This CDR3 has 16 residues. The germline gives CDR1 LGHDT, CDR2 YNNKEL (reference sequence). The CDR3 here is CASSRGSGVSADTQYF. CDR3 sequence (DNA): TGTGCCAGCAGCCGAGGAAGCGGGGTGTCGGCAGATACGCAGTATTTT.

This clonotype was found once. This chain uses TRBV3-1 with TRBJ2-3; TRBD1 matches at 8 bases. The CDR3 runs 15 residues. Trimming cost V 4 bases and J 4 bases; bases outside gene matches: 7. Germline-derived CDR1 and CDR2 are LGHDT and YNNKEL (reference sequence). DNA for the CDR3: TGTGCCAGCAGCCGGGGGACAGGTAGCGCAGATACGCAGTATTTT. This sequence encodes CASSRGTGSADTQYF.

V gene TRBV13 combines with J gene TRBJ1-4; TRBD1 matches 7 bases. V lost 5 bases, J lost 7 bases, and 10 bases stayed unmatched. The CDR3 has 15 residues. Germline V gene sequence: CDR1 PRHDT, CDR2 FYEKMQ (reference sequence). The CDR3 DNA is TGTGCCAGCAGCCCCCAGGGGGTTGGAGGTGAAAAACTGTTTTTT. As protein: CASSPQGVGGEKLFF. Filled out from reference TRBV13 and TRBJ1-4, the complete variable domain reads AAGVIQSPRHLIKEKRETATLKCYPIPRHDTVYWYQQGPGQDPQFLISFYEKMQSDKGSIPDRFSAQQFSDYHSELNMSSLELGDSALYFCASSPQGVGGEKLFFGSGTQLSVL.

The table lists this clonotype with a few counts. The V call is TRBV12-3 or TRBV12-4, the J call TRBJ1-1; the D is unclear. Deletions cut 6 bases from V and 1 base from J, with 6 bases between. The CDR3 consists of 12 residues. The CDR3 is CASRRANTEAFF. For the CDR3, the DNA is TGTGCCAGCAGACGGGCGAACACTGAAGCTTTCTTT.

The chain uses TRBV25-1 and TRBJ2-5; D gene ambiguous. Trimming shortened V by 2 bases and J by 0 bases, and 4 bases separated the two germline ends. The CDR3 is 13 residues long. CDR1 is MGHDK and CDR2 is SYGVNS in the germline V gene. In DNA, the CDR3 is TGTGCCAGCAGTGAAAGAGACCAAGAGACCCAGTACTTC. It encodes CASSERDQETQYF. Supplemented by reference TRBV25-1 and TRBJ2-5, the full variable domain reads EADIYQTPRYLVIGTGKKITLECSQTMGHDKMYWYQQDPGMELHLIHYSYGVNSTEKGDLSSESTVSRIRTEHFPLTLESARPSHTSQYLCASSERDQETQYFGPGTRLLVL.

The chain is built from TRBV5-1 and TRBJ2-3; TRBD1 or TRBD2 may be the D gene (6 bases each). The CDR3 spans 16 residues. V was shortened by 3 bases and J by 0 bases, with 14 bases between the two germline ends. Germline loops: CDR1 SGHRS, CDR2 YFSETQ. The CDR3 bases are TGCGCCAGCAGCTCGCTTTGGGGGGCTAGCACAGATACGCAGTATTTT. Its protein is CASSSLWGASTDTQYF.

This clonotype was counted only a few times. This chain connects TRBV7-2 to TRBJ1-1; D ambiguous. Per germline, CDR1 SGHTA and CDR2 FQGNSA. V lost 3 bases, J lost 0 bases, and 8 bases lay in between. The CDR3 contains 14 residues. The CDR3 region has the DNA TGTGCCAGCAGCTTGCCAACGATGAACACTGAAGCTTTCTTT. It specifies CASSLPTMNTEAFF.

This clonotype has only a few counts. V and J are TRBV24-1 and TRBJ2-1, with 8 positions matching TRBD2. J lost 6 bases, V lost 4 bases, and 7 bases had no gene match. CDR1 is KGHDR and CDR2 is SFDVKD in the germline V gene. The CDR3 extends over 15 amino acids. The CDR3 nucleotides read TGTGCCACCAGTGACTTAGCGGGGAAGGGCAATGAGCAGTTCTTC. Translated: CATSDLAGKGNEQFF.

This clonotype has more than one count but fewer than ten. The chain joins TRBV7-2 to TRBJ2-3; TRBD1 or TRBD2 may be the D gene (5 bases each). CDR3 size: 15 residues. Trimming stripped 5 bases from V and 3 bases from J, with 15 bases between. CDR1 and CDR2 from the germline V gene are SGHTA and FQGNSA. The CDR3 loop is CASSPGPGRTDTQYF. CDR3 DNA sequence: TGTGCCAGCAGCCCCGGGCCGGGGCGAACAGATACGCAGTATTTT. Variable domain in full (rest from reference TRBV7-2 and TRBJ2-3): GAGVSQSPSNKVTEKGKDVELRCDPISGHTALYWYRQSLGQGLEFLIYFQGNSAPDKSGLPSDRFSAERTGGSVSTLTIQRTQQEDSAVYLCASSPGPGRTDTQYFGPGTRLTVL.

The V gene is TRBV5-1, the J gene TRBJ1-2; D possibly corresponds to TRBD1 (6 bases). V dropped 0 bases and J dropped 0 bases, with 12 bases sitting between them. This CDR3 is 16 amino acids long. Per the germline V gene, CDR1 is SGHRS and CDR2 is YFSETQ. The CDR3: CASSLESGTPNYGYTF. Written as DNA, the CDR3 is TGCGCCAGCAGCTTGGAATCCGGGACACCTAACTATGGCTACACCTTC.

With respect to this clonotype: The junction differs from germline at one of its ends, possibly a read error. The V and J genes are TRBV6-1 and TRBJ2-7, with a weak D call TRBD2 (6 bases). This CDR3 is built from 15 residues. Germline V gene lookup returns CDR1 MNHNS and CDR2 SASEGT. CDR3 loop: CANSGDLLAYNEQYF. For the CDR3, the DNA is TGTGCCAACAGTGGAGACCTACTAGCCTACAATGAGCAGTACTTC.

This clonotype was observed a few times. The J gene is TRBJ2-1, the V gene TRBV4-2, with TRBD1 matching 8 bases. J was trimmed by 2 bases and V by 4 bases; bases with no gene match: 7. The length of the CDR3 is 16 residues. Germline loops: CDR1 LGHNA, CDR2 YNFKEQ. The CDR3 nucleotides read TGTGCCAGCAGCCTTGGCGGACAGGGAACCTACAATGAGCAGTTCTTC. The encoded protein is CASSLGGQGTYNEQFF.